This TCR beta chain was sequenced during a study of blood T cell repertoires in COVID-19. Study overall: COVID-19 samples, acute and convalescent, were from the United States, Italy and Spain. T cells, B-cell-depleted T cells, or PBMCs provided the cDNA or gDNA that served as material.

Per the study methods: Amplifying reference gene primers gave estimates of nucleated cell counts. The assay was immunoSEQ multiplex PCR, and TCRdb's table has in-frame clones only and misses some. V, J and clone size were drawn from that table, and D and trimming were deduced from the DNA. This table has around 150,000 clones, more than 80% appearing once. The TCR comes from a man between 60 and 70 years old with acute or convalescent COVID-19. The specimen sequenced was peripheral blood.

CDR3 sequence: CASSPVGQRGNEQFF. Here the CDR3 DNA reads TGTGCCAGCTCACCAGTCGGTCAACGGGGTAATGAGCAGTTCTTC. V gene TRBV18 combines with J gene TRBJ2-1, with a possible D match to TRBD2 (5 bases). There are 15 residues in the CDR3. From germline, CDR1 is KGHSH and CDR2 LQKENI. V shed 2 bases and J shed 7 bases, with 15 bases lying between them.